Described below is a single TCR beta chain sequence and its context. At one of its ends the junction is not consistent with the germline gene, which may arise from a read error. The sample belongs to a study of CD8 T cells in Susac syndrome. Random-hexamer reverse transcription was applied to roughly 0.5 to 1 ug RNA. The immunoSEQ assay covered 54 Vbeta and 13 Jbeta segments for CDR3. TCRdb passed the immunoSEQ multiplex PCR reads through MiXCR, listing each CDR3 protein once. The profile shows some 70,000 distinct CDR3 sequences, about 94% of them singletons. The length of the CDR3 is 15 residues. Germline CDR1 is PRHDT and CDR2 is FYEKMQ (reference sequence).

The receptor's source is a human donor with multiple sclerosis. Material for sequencing was CD8+ T cells from PBMCs. The chain combines TRBV13 with TRBJ1-5, with D hard to call. CDR3 in DNA: TGTACCAGCAGCTCCAGCTCGAGCCTTGGGTTGACCCAGCATTTT. Translated: CTSSSSSSLGLTQHF. The full variable domain, in which reference TRBV13 and TRBJ1-5 provide the parts outside the CDR3, is AAGVIQSPRHLIKEKRETATLKCYPIPRHDTVYWYQQGPGQDPQFLISFYEKMQSDKGSIPDRFSAQQFSDYHSELNMSSLELGDSALYFCTSSSSSSLGLTQHFGDGTRLSIL.